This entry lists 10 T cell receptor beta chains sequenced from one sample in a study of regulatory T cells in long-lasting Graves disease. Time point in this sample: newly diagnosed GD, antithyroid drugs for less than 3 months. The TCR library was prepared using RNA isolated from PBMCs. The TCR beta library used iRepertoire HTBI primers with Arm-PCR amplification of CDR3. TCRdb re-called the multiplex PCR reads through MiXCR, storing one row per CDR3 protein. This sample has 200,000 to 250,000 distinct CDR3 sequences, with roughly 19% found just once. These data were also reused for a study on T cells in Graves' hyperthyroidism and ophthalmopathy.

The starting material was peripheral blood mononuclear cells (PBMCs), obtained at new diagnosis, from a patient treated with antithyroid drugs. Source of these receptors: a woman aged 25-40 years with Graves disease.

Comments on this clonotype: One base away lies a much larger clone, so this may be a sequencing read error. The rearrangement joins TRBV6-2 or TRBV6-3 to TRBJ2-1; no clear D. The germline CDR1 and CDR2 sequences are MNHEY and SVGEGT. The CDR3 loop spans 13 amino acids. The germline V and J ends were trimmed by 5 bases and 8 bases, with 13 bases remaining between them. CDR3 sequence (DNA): TGTGCCAGCAGTGAGGAAATTCCCGATGAGCAGTTCTTC. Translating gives CASSEEIPDEQFF.

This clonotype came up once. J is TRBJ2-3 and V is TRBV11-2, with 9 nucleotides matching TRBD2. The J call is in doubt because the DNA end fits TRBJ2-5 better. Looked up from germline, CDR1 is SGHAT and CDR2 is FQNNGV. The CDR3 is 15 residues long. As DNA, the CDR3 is TGTGCCAGCAGCTCTAGCGGGCGGGGGGGAGAGACCCAGTACTTC. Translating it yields CASSSSGRGGETQYF.

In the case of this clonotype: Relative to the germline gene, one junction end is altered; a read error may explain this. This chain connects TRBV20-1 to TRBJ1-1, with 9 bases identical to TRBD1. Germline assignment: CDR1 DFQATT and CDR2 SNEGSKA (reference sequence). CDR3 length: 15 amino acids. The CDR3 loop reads CSARDGGTGNTETFF. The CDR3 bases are TGCAGTGCTAGAGATGGGGGGACAGGGAACACTGAAACTTTCTTT.

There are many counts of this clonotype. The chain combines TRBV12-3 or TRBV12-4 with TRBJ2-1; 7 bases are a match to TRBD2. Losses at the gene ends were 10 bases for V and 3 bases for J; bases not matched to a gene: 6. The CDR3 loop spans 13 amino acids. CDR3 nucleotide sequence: TGTGCCACAAAGCGGGAACTCTACAATGAGCAGTTCTTC. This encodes CATKRELYNEQFF.

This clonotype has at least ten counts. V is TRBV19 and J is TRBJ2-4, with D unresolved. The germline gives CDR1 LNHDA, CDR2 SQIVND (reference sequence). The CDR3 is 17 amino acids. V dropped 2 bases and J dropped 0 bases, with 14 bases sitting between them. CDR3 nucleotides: TGTGCCAGTAGTATAATTTCAGACATCTTAGCCAAAAACATTCAGTACTTC. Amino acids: CASSIISDILAKNIQYF.

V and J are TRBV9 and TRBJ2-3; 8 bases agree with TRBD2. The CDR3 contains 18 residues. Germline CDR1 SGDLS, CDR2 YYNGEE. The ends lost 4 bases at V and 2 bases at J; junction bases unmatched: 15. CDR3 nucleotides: TGTGCCAGCAGCCCCCGGGGGGCTAGCGGGTTAAACACAGATACGCAGTATTTT. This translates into CASSPRGASGLNTDTQYF.

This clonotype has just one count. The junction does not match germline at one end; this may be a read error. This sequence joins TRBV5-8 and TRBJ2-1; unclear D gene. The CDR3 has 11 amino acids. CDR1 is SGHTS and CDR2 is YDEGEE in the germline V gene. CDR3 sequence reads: CASGLVYEQFF. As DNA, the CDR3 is TGTGCCAGCGGCTTGGTTTATGAGCAGTTCTTC.

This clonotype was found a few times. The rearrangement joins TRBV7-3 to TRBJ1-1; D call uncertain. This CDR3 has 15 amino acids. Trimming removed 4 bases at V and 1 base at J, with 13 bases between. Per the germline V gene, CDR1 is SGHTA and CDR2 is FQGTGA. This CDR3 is CASSSPGRKNTEAFF. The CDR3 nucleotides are TGTGCCAGCAGCTCCCCGGGCCGAAAGAACACTGAAGCTTTCTTT.

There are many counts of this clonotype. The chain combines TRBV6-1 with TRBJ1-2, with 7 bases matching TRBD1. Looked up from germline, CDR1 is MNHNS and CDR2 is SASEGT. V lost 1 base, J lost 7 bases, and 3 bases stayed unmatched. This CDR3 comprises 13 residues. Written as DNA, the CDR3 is TGTGCCAGCAGTGAAGGACAGGGTGGTGGCTACACCTTC. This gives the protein CASSEGQGGGYTF.

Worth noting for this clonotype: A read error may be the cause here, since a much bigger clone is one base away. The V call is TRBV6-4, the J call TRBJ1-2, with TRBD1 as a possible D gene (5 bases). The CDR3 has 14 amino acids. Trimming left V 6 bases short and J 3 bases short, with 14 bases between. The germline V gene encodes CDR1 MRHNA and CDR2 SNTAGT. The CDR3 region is CASRTPGGDYGYTF. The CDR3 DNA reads TGTGCCAGCAGGACCCCCGGGGGTGACTATGGCTACACCTTC.